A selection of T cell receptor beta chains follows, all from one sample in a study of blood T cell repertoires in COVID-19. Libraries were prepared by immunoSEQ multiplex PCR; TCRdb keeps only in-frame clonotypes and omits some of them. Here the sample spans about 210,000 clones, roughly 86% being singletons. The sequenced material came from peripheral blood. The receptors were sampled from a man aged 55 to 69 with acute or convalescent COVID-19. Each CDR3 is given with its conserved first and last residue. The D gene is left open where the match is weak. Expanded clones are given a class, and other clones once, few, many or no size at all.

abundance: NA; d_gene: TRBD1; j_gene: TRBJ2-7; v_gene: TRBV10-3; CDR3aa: CAISESTGLSYEQYF; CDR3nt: TGTGCCATCAGTGAGTCGACAGGGCTCTCCTACGAGCAGTACTTC
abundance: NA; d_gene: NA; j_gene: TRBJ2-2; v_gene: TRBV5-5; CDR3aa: CASRLAGNTGELFF; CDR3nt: TGTGCCAGCAGGCTCGCAGGGAACACCGGGGAGCTGTTTTTT
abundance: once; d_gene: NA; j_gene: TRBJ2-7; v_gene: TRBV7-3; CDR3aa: CASSTDSPGPTYEQYF; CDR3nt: TGTGCCAGCAGCACGGACAGCCCAGGACCAACCTACGAGCAGTACTTC
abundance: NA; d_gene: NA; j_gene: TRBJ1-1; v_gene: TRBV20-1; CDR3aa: CSASTGFLGNTEAFF; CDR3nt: TGCAGTGCGAGTACAGGGTTTTTAGGGAACACTGAAGCTTTCTTT
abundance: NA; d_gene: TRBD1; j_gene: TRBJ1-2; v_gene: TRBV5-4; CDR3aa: CASSPNRGQDYGYTF; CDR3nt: TGTGCCAGCAGCCCGAACAGGGGGCAGGACTATGGCTACACCTTC
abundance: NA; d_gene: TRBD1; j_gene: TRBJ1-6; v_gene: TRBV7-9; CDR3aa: CASSRGGRESYNSPLHF; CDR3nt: TGTGCCAGCAGCCGAGGGGGCAGGGAGTCCTATAATTCACCCCTCCACTTT
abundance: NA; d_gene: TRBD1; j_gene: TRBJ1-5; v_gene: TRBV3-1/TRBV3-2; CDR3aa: CASSQTGGNQPQHF; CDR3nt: TGTGCCAGCAGCCAAACAGGGGGCAATCAGCCCCAGCATTTT
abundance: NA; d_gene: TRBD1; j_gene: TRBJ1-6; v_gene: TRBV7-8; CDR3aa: CASSSLDRAWNSPLHF; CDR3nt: TGTGCCAGCAGCTCTTTGGACAGGGCGTGGAATTCACCCCTCCACTTT
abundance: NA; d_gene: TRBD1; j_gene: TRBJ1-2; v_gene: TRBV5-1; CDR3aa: CASSLDRGNYGYTF; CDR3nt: TGCGCCAGCAGCTTGGACAGGGGCAACTATGGCTACACCTTC
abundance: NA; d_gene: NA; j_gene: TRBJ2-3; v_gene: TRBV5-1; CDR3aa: CASSLRGMGTDTQYF; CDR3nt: TGCGCCAGCAGCTTGAGAGGGATGGGCACAGATACGCAGTATTTT
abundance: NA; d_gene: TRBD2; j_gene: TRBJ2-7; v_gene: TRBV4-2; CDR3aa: CASSQDGGGGGREQYF; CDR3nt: TGTGCCAGCAGCCAAGATGGCGGCGGGGGCGGGAGGGAGCAGTACTTC
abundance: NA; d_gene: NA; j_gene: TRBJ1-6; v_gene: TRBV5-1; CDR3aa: CASSLLHSNSPLHF; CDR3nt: TGCGCCAGCAGCTTGTTACACAGCAATTCACCCCTCCACTTT
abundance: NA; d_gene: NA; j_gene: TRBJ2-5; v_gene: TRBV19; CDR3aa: CASSIIGQGETQYF; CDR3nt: TGTGCCAGTAGTATAATAGGGCAGGGAGAGACCCAGTACTTC
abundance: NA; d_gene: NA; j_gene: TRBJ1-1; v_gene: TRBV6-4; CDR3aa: CASSDSQVTNTEAFF; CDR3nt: TGTGCCAGCAGTGACTCCCAGGTGACAAACACTGAAGCTTTCTTT
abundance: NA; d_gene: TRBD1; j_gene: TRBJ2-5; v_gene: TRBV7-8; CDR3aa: CASSPLGDRHQETQYF; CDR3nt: TGTGCCAGCAGCCCCCTAGGGGACAGACACCAAGAGACCCAGTACTTC
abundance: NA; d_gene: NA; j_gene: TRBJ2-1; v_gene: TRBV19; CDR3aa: CASSIYIGGSYNEQFF; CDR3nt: TGTGCCAGTAGTATATATATAGGCGGCTCCTACAATGAGCAGTTCTTC
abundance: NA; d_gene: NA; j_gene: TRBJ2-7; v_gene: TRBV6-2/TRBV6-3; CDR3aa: CASSYSWQISYEQYF; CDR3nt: TGTGCCAGCAGTTACTCGTGGCAGATTTCCTACGAGCAGTACTTC
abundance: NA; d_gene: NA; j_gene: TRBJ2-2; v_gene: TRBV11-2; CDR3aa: CASSLVKNTGELFF; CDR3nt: TGTGCCAGCAGCTTAGTCAAGAACACCGGGGAGCTGTTTTTT
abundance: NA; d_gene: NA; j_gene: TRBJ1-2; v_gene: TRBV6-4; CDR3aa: CASSTSLGDGYTF; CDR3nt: TGTGCCAGCAGTACCTCCCTCGGGGATGGCTACACCTTC
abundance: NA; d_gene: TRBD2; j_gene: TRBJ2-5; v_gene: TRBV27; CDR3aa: CASSPYGGGYQETQYF; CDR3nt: TGTGCCAGCAGTCCGTACGGCGGGGGGTACCAAGAGACCCAGTACTTC
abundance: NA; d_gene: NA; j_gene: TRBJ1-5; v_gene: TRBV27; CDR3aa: CATGGLGHQPQHF; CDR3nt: TGTGCCACCGGTGGGTTGGGCCATCAGCCCCAGCATTTT
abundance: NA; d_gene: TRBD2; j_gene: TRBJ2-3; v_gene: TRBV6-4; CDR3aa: CASSDNPFGGGATDTQYF; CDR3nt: TGTGCCAGCAGTGACAACCCCTTTGGCGGGGGGGCCACAGATACGCAGTATTTT